This T cell receptor (beta chain) came from a study of T cells after yellow fever vaccination. Across the whole study: Preparation of the low-cell-number fractions used SMART-Seq v4 Ultra Low Input.

This clonotype was seen a few times. Its antigen remains unknown. General study results and limits: Contamination of FACS-sorted repertoires by abundant clonotypes from the bulk population could occur.

MiXCR, run by TCRdb on the 5' RACE reads, gives a single entry per CDR3 protein. Of some 260,000 distinct CDR3 sequences listed, around 4.9% are singletons. The CDR3 is made up of 14 amino acids. Germline V CDR1 and CDR2: DFQATT, SNEGSKA (reference sequence). V lost 0 bases, J lost 4 bases, and 11 bases lay in between. This chain joins TRBV20-1 and TRBJ2-3, with D maybe TRBD2 (6 bases). This specimen consisted of CD4+ T cells sorted from PBMCs, obtained on the day of the yellow fever booster vaccination. This TCR was recovered from a man younger than 35 who received the YFV17D yellow fever vaccine. The chain's CDR3 is CSARDRRGADTQYF. The CDR3 nucleotides are TGCAGTGCTAGAGATCGGCGGGGAGCAGATACGCAGTATTTT.